The T cell receptor beta chain described here comes from a study of shared T cell receptors in the human thymus. The CDR3 length is 13 residues. The V gene lost 4 bases and the J gene lost 9 bases, with 10 bases spanning the gap. The germline CDR1 and CDR2 sequences are MNHEY and SMNVEV (reference sequence). Clones were sequenced by immunoSEQ multiplex PCR, and TCRdb holds only the in-frame ones, with some missing. The sample records over 350,000 clones, approximately 95% being singletons. The receptor was isolated from a human donor. The chain links TRBV27 to TRBJ1-6; D is ambiguous. The sample was thymocytes. The CDR3 spells CASSSTDSSPLHF. In DNA, the CDR3 is TGTGCCAGCAGTTCGACCGATAGTTCACCCCTCCACTTT.